This T cell receptor beta chain was captured by sequencing in a study of regulatory T cells in long-lasting Graves disease. Study-level background: Antithyroid drug use was under 3 months in newly diagnosed Graves' patients.

The time point denotes: newly diagnosed GD, antithyroid drugs for less than 3 months. From RNA extracted from PBMCs, the TCR library was made. The sample holds a few counts of this clonotype. A much larger clone lies a single base off, so this may be a read error. According to the study, TCR beta libraries were built with iRepertoire HTBI primers and CDR3-region Arm-PCR. TCRdb reprocessed the multiplex PCR reads with MiXCR, giving one entry per CDR3 protein. This sample has about 620,000 distinct CDR3 sequences, with approximately 15% found just once. The V gene end was trimmed by 2 bases and the J gene end by 2 bases; junction bases not matched to a gene: 8. The CDR3 has 17 residues. The same data also contributed to another study, on T cells in Graves' hyperthyroidism and ophthalmopathy. From that report: Hyperthyroidism was newly diagnosed in patients aged 18 to 65 (duration under 2 months). Ophthalmopathy was separated from stable hyperthyroidism by a 13 V-J model.

The chain joins TRBV12-3 or TRBV12-4 to TRBJ2-3; 9 bases agree with TRBD2. Sequences were derived from peripheral blood mononuclear cells (PBMCs), sampled at new diagnosis, from a patient treated with antithyroid drugs. The sequence derives from a woman aged 25 to 39 with Graves disease. CDR3 residues: CASSLWASGKYTDTQYF. The CDR3 DNA is TGTGCCAGCAGTTTATGGGCTAGCGGGAAATACACAGATACGCAGTATTTT.